This entry features one T cell receptor beta chain sequence. Its specificity is unknown. This CDR3 region has 12 residues. Germline assignment: CDR1 ENHRY and CDR2 SYGVKD. The sample is drawn from a study of monozygotic twins with inflammatory bowel disease. Study outcomes and limitations: IBD patients, compared with healthy twins, shared fewer clonotypes with others (especially with disease activity).

Each UMI, carrying a 6-nucleotide sample barcode, came from template switching. One entry per CDR3 protein, without DNA, is what TCRdb gives after re-calling the 5' RACE reads. The sample's table shows approximately 400,000 distinct CDR3 sequences. Sequenced: blood. This TCR was recovered from a human donor with ulcerative colitis or Crohn's disease, or a healthy co-twin of an affected twin (not recorded which). The chain combines TRBV10-3 with TRBJ1-3. CDR3 in amino acids: CAISPDLDTIYF.